The 14 T cell receptor beta chains listed next were all sequenced from one sample in a study of CD8 T cells in ankylosing spondylitis. General study results and limits: Typical of ankylosing spondylitis blood, it appeared, was a TCR beta motif of eight highly homologous variants.

Antigens for these TCRs are unknown. One entry per CDR3 protein, called by TCRdb with MiXCR from the 5' RACE reads. The table shows around 430,000 distinct CDR3 sequences, with roughly a sixth occurring only once. Sequenced material: blood, either unsorted or a sorted T cell fraction (not recorded which). These receptors originate from a male donor with ankylosing spondylitis.

This clonotype has more than one count but fewer than ten. The chain links TRBV7-8 to TRBJ2-3, with 8 bases identical to TRBD1. Germline V gene sequence: CDR1 SGHVS, CDR2 FQNEAQ. The CDR3 has 14 residues. With 3 bases clipped from V and 4 bases from J, the junction kept 3 bases outside the gene matches. This CDR3 reads CASSFGQGPDTQYF. The CDR3 DNA reads TGTGCCAGCAGCTTCGGACAGGGTCCAGATACGCAGTATTTT.

This chain uses TRBV7-8 with TRBJ2-2; 8 positions match TRBD2. The CDR3 runs 16 residues. V lost 2 bases, J lost 5 bases, and 7 bases stayed unmatched. Germline V lookup: CDR1 SGHVS, CDR2 FQNEAQ. CDR3 loop: CASSLLAGGRTGELFF. In DNA form, the CDR3 reads TGTGCCAGCAGCTTACTGGCTGGCGGGAGGACCGGGGAGCTGTTTTTT.

The genes are TRBV20-1 and TRBJ2-5; 7 bases line up with TRBD1. Germline values: CDR1 DFQATT, CDR2 SNEGSKA (reference sequence). This CDR3 spans 15 amino acids. J gave up 5 bases and V 0 bases, and 9 bases lay outside the gene matches. The CDR3 coding sequence is TGCAGTGCTAGAGATGCAGGGGGTAAGGGGGAGACCCAGTACTTC. Its translation is CSARDAGGKGETQYF.

This chain connects TRBV5-1 to TRBJ1-1, with D possibly matching TRBD1 (5 bases). Germline CDR1 and CDR2: SGHRS and YFSETQ. This CDR3 has 16 amino acids. Trimming took 6 bases from V and 0 from J, leaving 18 bases between them. This CDR3 reads CASKRGVGRMNTEAFF. The CDR3 coding sequence is TGCGCCAGCAAAAGAGGGGTTGGGCGGATGAACACTGAAGCTTTCTTT.

Many counts were recorded for this clonotype. J is TRBJ1-1 and V is TRBV6-5; 8 bases are a match to TRBD1. CDR3 length: 15 residues. The germline V gene encodes CDR1 MNHEY and CDR2 SVGAGI. With 7 bases clipped from V and 5 bases from J, the junction kept 12 bases outside the gene matches. CDR3: CASTYLDRVGTEAFF. For the CDR3, the DNA is TGTGCCAGCACTTATTTGGACAGGGTGGGGACTGAAGCTTTCTTT.

The chain has TRBV5-1 and TRBJ2-3; unclear D gene. CDR1 and CDR2 (germline): SGHRS, YFSETQ. V lost 6 bases and J 3 bases, leaving 17 bases between the germline ends. The CDR3 covers 15 residues. The CDR3 protein is CASKLMAGETDTQYF. In DNA form, the CDR3 reads TGCGCCAGCAAATTAATGGCAGGAGAAACAGATACGCAGTATTTT.

The J gene is TRBJ1-5, the V gene TRBV20-1; 7 bases map to TRBD1. Germline V gene sequence: CDR1 DFQATT, CDR2 SNEGSKA (reference sequence). The length of the CDR3 is 14 residues. V shed 5 bases, J shed 2 bases, and the junction held 6 bases outside the gene matches. The CDR3 loop reads CSAVTGFGNQPQHF. The DNA of the CDR3 is TGCAGTGCTGTGACAGGGTTTGGCAATCAGCCCCAGCATTTT.

This clonotype has just a few counts. The chain is built from TRBV6-5 and TRBJ1-1; D is unclear. This CDR3 is built from 15 residues. CDR1 and CDR2 (germline): MNHEY, SVGAGI. The ends were cut back, 4 bases at V and 1 base at J, with 13 bases in the middle. This chain's CDR3 is CASSSSDSPNTEAFF. The DNA for the CDR3 is TGTGCCAGCAGTTCGTCGGACTCTCCGAACACTGAAGCTTTCTTT.

Remarks on this clonotype: The junction shows a germline mismatch at one end, possibly a read error. This sequence joins TRBV4-1 and TRBJ2-1, with TRBD2 identical over 8 bases. This CDR3 is built from 14 residues. Germline values: CDR1 MGHRA, CDR2 YSYEKL. DNA for the CDR3: TGCGCCGGCAGCTCGGGAGGGACTCCCAATGAGCAGTTCTTC. Translating it yields CAGSSGGTPNEQFF.

This clonotype has ten or more counts. The chain joins TRBV12-3 or TRBV12-4 to TRBJ2-7, with TRBD2 identical over 10 bases. Trimming took 5 bases from V and 4 from J; bases not matched to a gene: 8. The CDR3 contains 15 residues. This CDR3 reads CASSLIAGGQYEQYF. CDR3 sequence (DNA): TGTGCCAGCAGTCTCATAGCGGGAGGCCAATACGAGCAGTACTTC.

This clonotype was seen a handful of times. This rearrangement joins TRBV29-1 to TRBJ2-1; no clear D. The CDR3 is 12 amino acids. Trimming removed 0 bases at V and 8 bases at J, with 8 bases between. Germline V gene data show CDR1 as SQVTM and CDR2 as ANQGSEA. The CDR3 loop reads CSVEDGVDEQFF. The CDR3 bases are TGCAGCGTTGAAGATGGAGTGGATGAGCAGTTCTTC.

This clonotype was detected only a few times. The chain employs TRBV3-1 and TRBJ2-2, with TRBD2 matching 7 bases. J gave up 1 base and V 10 bases, and 9 bases lay outside the gene matches. From germline, CDR1 is LGHDT and CDR2 YNNKEL (reference sequence). The CDR3 sequence is 15 residues long. Here the CDR3 DNA reads TGTGCCACAGCGCGGCTAGCGGTGAACACCGGGGAGCTGTTTTTT. It specifies CATARLAVNTGELFF. Full variable domain (outside the CDR3, taken from reference TRBV3-1 and TRBJ2-2): DTAVSQTPKYLVTQMGNDKSIKCEQNLGHDTMYWYKQDSKKFLKIMFSYNNKELIINETVPNRFSPKSPDKAHLNLHINSLELGDSAVYFCATARLAVNTGELFFGEGSRLTVL.

V usage is TRBV5-1 and J usage is TRBJ1-2; 8 positions agree with TRBD1. The V and J ends lost 4 bases and 5 bases, in that order; junction bases with no gene match: 7. The CDR3 covers 14 residues. Germline lookup yields CDR1 SGHRS and CDR2 YFSETQ. As DNA, the CDR3 is TGCGCCAGCAGCATTGACAGGGGCGATTATGGCTACACCTTC. As protein: CASSIDRGDYGYTF. Based on the CDR3 plus reference TRBV5-1 and TRBJ1-2, the full variable domain is KAGVTQTPRYLIKTRGQQVTLSCSPISGHRSVSWYQQTPGQGLQFLFEYFSETQRNKGNFPGRFSGRQFSNSRSEMNVSTLELGDSALYLCASSIDRGDYGYTFGSGTRLTVV.

J is TRBJ2-1 and V is TRBV20-1; the match to TRBD2 covers 9 bases. The CDR3 has 14 residues. J was trimmed by 9 bases and V by 1 base; bases with no gene match: 7. Per germline, CDR1 DFQATT and CDR2 SNEGSKA (reference sequence). The CDR3 DNA follows: TGCAGTGCTAGAGTAGCGGGAGCGCGGATTGAGCAGTTCTTC. This gives the protein CSARVAGARIEQFF.